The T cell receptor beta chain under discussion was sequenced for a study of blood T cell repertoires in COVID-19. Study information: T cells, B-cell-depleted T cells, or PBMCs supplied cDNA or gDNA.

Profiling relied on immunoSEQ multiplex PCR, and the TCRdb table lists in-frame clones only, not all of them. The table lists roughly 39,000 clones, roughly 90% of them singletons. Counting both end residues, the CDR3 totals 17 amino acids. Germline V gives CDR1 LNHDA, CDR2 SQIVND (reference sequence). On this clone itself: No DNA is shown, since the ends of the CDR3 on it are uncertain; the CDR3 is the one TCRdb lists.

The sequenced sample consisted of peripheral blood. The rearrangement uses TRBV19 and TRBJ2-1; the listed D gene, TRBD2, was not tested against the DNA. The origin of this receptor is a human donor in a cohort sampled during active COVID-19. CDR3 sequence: CASSISVLAGTYNEQFF.